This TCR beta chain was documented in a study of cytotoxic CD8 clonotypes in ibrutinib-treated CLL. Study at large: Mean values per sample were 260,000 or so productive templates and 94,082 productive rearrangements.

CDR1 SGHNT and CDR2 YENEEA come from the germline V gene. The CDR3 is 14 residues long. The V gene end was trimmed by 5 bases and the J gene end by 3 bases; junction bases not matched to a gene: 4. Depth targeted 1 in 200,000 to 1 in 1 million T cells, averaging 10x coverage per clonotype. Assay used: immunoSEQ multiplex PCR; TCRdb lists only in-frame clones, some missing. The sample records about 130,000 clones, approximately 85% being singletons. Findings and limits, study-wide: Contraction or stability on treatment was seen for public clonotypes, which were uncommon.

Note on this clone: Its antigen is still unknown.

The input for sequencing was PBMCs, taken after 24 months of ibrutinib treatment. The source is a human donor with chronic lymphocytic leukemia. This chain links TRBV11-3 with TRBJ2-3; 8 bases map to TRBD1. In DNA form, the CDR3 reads TGTGCCAGCAGCCCCGGACAGGGAACAGATACGCAGTATTTT. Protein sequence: CASSPGQGTDTQYF.